A selection of T cell receptor beta chains follows, all from one sample in a study of CD8 T cells in ankylosing spondylitis. Via MiXCR, TCRdb re-called the 5' RACE reads, giving one row per CDR3 protein. Among more than 150,000 distinct CDR3 sequences listed, around 13% were seen once. The sample consisted of blood, either unsorted or a sorted T cell fraction (not recorded which). The receptors were sampled from a female donor with ankylosing spondylitis or in good health (not recorded which). Both conserved end residues are part of each CDR3. The D gene is left open where the match is weak. Rows may omit the clone size; those that give it use once, few, many or a size class.

>TRBD1|TRBJ2-1|TRBV27|many
CASSLYLSTTGYSNEQFF
TGTGCCAGCAGTTTATATCTCTCGACGACAGGGTATAGCAATGAGCAGTTCTTC
>-|TRBJ2-1|TRBV29-1|many
CSVPSWGAGEQFF
TGCAGCGTCCCCAGCTGGGGGGCAGGTGAGCAGTTCTTC
>-|TRBJ1-2|TRBV4-3|many
CASSMDSSGYTF
TGCGCCAGCAGCATGGACAGTTCTGGCTACACCTTC
>-|TRBJ2-1|TRBV4-3|-
CASSQVGGSSYNEQFF
TGCGCCAGCAGCCAAGTAGGAGGGAGCTCCTACAATGAGCAGTTCTTC
>TRBD1|TRBJ1-2|TRBV5-1|-
CASSLDRGPGYTF
TGCGCCAGCAGCCTTGACAGGGGGCCGGGCTACACCTTC
>-|TRBJ1-5|TRBV9|many
CASSATGSPNQPQHF
TGTGCCAGCAGTGCCACAGGGTCCCCCAATCAGCCCCAGCATTTT
>-|TRBJ1-5|TRBV27|many
CASSLRDGKNQPQHF
TGTGCCAGCAGTTTGCGGGACGGAAAGAATCAGCCCCAGCATTTT
>TRBD1|TRBJ1-6|TRBV4-2|many
CASKPYPGQDNSPLHF
TGTGCCAGCAAACCCTACCCGGGACAGGATAATTCACCCCTCCACTTT
>-|TRBJ2-7|TRBV12-3/TRBV12-4|-
CANSFWSGVEQYF
TGTGCCAACAGTTTTTGGTCAGGGGTCGAGCAGTACTTC
>-|TRBJ1-2|TRBV12-3/TRBV12-4|many
CASRLLDSSNYGYTF
TGTGCCAGCAGGTTACTGGACAGCTCTAACTATGGCTACACCTTC
>-|TRBJ2-1|TRBV15|-
CATSSRLGLNNEQFF
TGTGCCACCAGCAGCCGGCTGGGGCTAAACAATGAGCAGTTCTTC
>-|TRBJ2-7|TRBV5-1|many
CASSLVQATYEQYF
TGCGCCAGCAGCTTGGTCCAGGCAACCTACGAGCAGTACTTC
>TRBD2|TRBJ2-7|TRBV28|many
CASSRHGLAGGPEQYF
TGTGCCAGCAGTCGCCACGGACTAGCGGGAGGTCCCGAGCAGTACTTC
>TRBD1|TRBJ2-2|TRBV7-2|-
CASISRDRARTGELFF
TGTGCCAGCATTTCCCGGGACAGGGCACGAACCGGGGAGCTGTTTTTT
>-|TRBJ2-3|TRBV20-1|few
CSARRGADTQYF
TGCAGTGCTAGGCGAGGGGCGGATACGCAGTATTTT
>TRBD1|TRBJ2-1|TRBV5-1|many
CASSWTGTVDEQFF
TGCGCCAGCAGCTGGACCGGGACAGTCGATGAGCAGTTCTTC
>-|TRBJ2-7|TRBV13|many
CASSPASRYEQYF
TGTGCCAGCAGCCCAGCATCGCGCTACGAGCAGTACTTC
>-|TRBJ1-1|TRBV5-6|many
CASSLTPNTEAFF
TGTGCCAGCAGCTTAACCCCGAACACTGAAGCTTTCTTT
>-|TRBJ2-7|TRBV20-1|few
CSASGSSYEQYF
TGCAGTGCTAGCGGGAGCTCCTACGAGCAGTACTTC
>-|TRBJ1-4|TRBV27|many
CASSLSAVVNEKLFF
TGTGCCAGCAGTTTATCGGCAGTAGTAAATGAAAAACTGTTTTTT
>TRBD1|TRBJ1-5|TRBV12-3/TRBV12-4|many
CASSLHYPGTGGYQPQHF
TGTGCCAGCAGTTTACACTATCCCGGGACAGGGGGCTATCAGCCCCAGCATTTT
>TRBD1|TRBJ1-1|TRBV7-2|many
CASSLQAGTAEAFF
TGTGCCAGCAGCTTACAGGCCGGGACAGCAGAAGCTTTCTTT
>TRBD2|TRBJ2-2|TRBV6-2/TRBV6-3|few
CASSATGLAANTGELFF
TGTGCCAGCAGCGCAACGGGACTAGCCGCGAACACCGGGGAGCTGTTTTTT
>TRBD2|TRBJ2-1|TRBV5-1|many
CASKLAGGGGFEQFF
TGCGCCAGCAAACTAGCGGGAGGAGGGGGGTTTGAGCAGTTCTTC
>TRBD1|TRBJ2-7|TRBV2|few
CASTPGGLNEQYF
TGTGCCAGCACTCCAGGGGGTCTAAACGAGCAGTACTTC